The 19 T cell receptor beta chains below come from one sample, sequenced in a study of blood T cell repertoires in COVID-19. Profiled with immunoSEQ multiplex PCR; TCRdb holds only in-frame clones, not every one. This sample carries just over 95,000 clones, 90% of them seen once, and the ten largest clones take about 5.2%. The sequencing sample was made of peripheral blood. The source of these receptors is a man over 45 with acute or convalescent COVID-19.

The chain recombines TRBV2 with TRBJ2-1; 8 bases are shared with TRBD2. Per the germline V gene, CDR1 is SNHLY and CDR2 is FYNNEI. Trimming cost V 6 bases and J 3 bases; bases outside gene matches: 7. This CDR3 has 15 residues. CDR3 region: CASRITSGDYNEQFF. CDR3 DNA sequence: TGTGCCAGCAGGATTACTAGCGGCGACTACAATGAGCAGTTCTTC.

The chain has TRBV12-3 or TRBV12-4 and TRBJ1-1; D is uncertain. The CDR3 is made up of 13 amino acids. V was pared by 5 bases and J by 1 base, with 8 bases between. CDR3 sequence (DNA): TGTGCCAGCAGTGTATCAGGGAACACTGAAGCTTTCTTT. It yields the protein CASSVSGNTEAFF.

The gene calls are TRBV12-3 or TRBV12-4 and TRBJ2-7; D not resolved. The germline V and J ends were trimmed by 4 bases and 2 bases, with 9 bases remaining between them. This CDR3 region has 13 residues. Written as DNA, the CDR3 is TGTGCCAGCAGTTGGTTCGAGACCTACGAGCAGTACTTC. This sequence encodes CASSWFETYEQYF.

The chain combines TRBV6-5 with TRBJ1-1; D uncertain. Per the germline V gene, CDR1 is MNHEY and CDR2 is SVGAGI. CDR3 length: 14 residues. Between the trimmed V and J ends, which lost 0 bases and 4 bases, there was a span of 9 bases. CDR3 nucleotide sequence: TGTGCCAGCAGTTACTCGCCCGAGGGCACTGAAGCTTTCTTT. This codes for CASSYSPEGTEAFF.

The chain carries TRBV6-2 or TRBV6-3 and TRBJ2-7; the match to TRBD2 covers 7 bases. Germline trimming cut 5 bases from V and 3 bases from J; bases unmatched to any gene: 10. This CDR3 comprises 15 residues. Looked up from germline, CDR1 is MNHEY and CDR2 is SVGEGT. The CDR3 nucleotides read TGTGCCAGCAGTCCCTGGGGCGGGAGTGGCTACGAGCAGTACTTC. Its translation: CASSPWGGSGYEQYF.

The V call is TRBV19, the J call TRBJ2-7; 9 bases fit TRBD2. The CDR3 runs 18 residues. Germline CDR1 and CDR2: LNHDA and SQIVND (reference sequence). J was trimmed by 2 bases and V by 3 bases; bases with no gene match: 14. This CDR3 is CASSISAGGTLGPYEQYF. CDR3 in DNA: TGTGCCAGTAGTATTTCAGCGGGAGGTACCTTGGGGCCCTACGAGCAGTACTTC. The entire variable domain, with the rest obtained from reference TRBV19 and TRBJ2-7, is as follows: DGGITQSPKYLFRKEGQNVTLSCEQNLNHDAMYWYRQDPGQGLRLIYYSQIVNDFQKGDIAEGYSVSREKKESFPLTVTSAQKNPTAFYLCASSISAGGTLGPYEQYFGPGTRLTVT.

The chain couples TRBV27 to TRBJ2-7, with TRBD2 matching over 16 bases. The trim removed 5 bases at V and 2 bases at J, leaving 9 bases unmatched. This CDR3 is built from 18 residues. CDR1 and CDR2 from the germline V gene are MNHEY and SMNVEV (reference sequence). This chain's CDR3 is CASSPSPGLAGGPYEQYF. In DNA form, the CDR3 reads TGTGCCAGCAGTCCTTCCCCGGGACTAGCGGGAGGGCCCTACGAGCAGTACTTC.

CDR3 protein: CASSASTSGRRGEQFF. CDR3 bases: TGTGCCAGCAGTGCCTCGACTAGCGGGAGAAGAGGTGAGCAGTTCTTC. The genes are TRBV6-4 and TRBJ2-1, with 12 bases fitting TRBD2. Germline CDR1 is MRHNA and CDR2 is SNTAGT. The CDR3 loop spans 16 amino acids. The ends lost 4 bases at V and 9 bases at J; junction bases unmatched: 10.

This chain uses TRBV30 with TRBJ1-1; 10 bases agree with TRBD1. Germline-derived CDR1 and CDR2 are GTSNPN and SVGIG (reference sequence). The CDR3 consists of 15 residues. With V trimmed by 3 bases and J by 7 bases, 11 bases remained unmatched. CDR3 amino acids: CAWSTDHGQGVEAFF. The CDR3 region has the DNA TGTGCCTGGAGCACGGACCACGGACAGGGGGTTGAAGCTTTCTTT.

This chain uses TRBV5-4 with TRBJ2-1; D not certain. The ends were cut back, 5 bases at V and 6 bases at J, with 15 bases in the middle. The germline gives CDR1 SGHNT, CDR2 YYREEE (reference sequence). The CDR3 has 14 residues. The CDR3 nucleotides read TGTGCCAGCAGTTCCCTCACTCTACTCAATGAGCAGTTCTTC. Its translation is CASSSLTLLNEQFF. The full variable domain, completed using reference TRBV5-4 and TRBJ2-1, is ETGVTQSPTHLIKTRGQQVTLRCSSQSGHNTVSWYQQALGQGPQFIFQYYREEENGRGNFPPRFSGLQFPNYSSELNVNALELDDSALYLCASSSLTLLNEQFFGPGTRLTVL.

The J gene is TRBJ2-1, the V gene TRBV6-6; D is possibly TRBD2 (5 bases). Trimming left V 2 bases short and J 8 bases short, with 16 bases between. Per the germline V gene, CDR1 is MNHNY and CDR2 is SVGAGI (reference sequence). The CDR3 is 15 amino acids. The CDR3 loop is CASSYGPLGDDEQFF. DNA for the CDR3: TGTGCCAGCAGTTACGGGCCTCTCGGGGATGATGAGCAGTTCTTC.

The count of this clone is one. This chain's CDR3 is CASSQSTGGDTEAFF. The CDR3 nucleotides read TGCGCCAGCAGTCAGTCCACAGGGGGCGACACTGAAGCTTTCTTT. The rearrangement uses TRBV23-1 and TRBJ1-1, with 9 bases lining up with TRBD1. TRBV23-1 is treated as an ORF (open reading frame) with a function not yet certain. The CDR3 is made up of 15 amino acids. With V trimmed by 3 bases and J by 3 bases, 5 bases remained unmatched.

The chain has TRBV27 and TRBJ2-7; D is ambiguous. Trimming pared 6 bases from V and 0 bases from J, leaving 15 bases between. This CDR3 has 15 residues. Germline assignment: CDR1 MNHEY and CDR2 SMNVEV (reference sequence). The CDR3 DNA sequence: TGTGCCAGCAGCCTCACCGTTACGCGCTCCTACGAGCAGTACTTC. Translated: CASSLTVTRSYEQYF.

V usage is TRBV6-2 or TRBV6-3 and J usage is TRBJ2-1; 9 bases fit TRBD2. Germline V gene sequence: CDR1 MNHEY, CDR2 SVGEGT. CDR3 length: 15 residues. After removal of 2 bases from V and 16 bases from J, the junction contained 15 bases not matched to a gene. The DNA for the CDR3 is TGTGCCAGCAGTTACGTCCTAGCGGGGTCCCCCCCGGGTTTCTTC. Its protein product is CASSYVLAGSPPGFF.

This clone was recorded once. The J gene is TRBJ1-1, the V gene TRBV5-1; 11 bases match TRBD1. The V segment lost 5 bases and the J segment 4 bases; nucleotides outside the gene matches: 7. The CDR3 is 15 amino acids. From germline, CDR1 is SGHRS and CDR2 YFSETQ. DNA for the CDR3: TGCGCCAGCAGTCGGACAGGGGGCGAAGTCACTGAAGCTTTCTTT. Translating gives CASSRTGGEVTEAFF. Together with reference TRBV5-1 and TRBJ1-1, the CDR3 gives the full variable domain: KAGVTQTPRYLIKTRGQQVTLSCSPISGHRSVSWYQQTPGQGLQFLFEYFSETQRNKGNFPGRFSGRQFSNSRSEMNVSTLELGDSALYLCASSRTGGEVTEAFFGQGTRLTVV.

This rearrangement joins TRBV6-5 to TRBJ1-2; D remains unclear. Germline V gives CDR1 MNHEY, CDR2 SVGAGI. This CDR3 is built from 14 residues. V lost 2 bases to trimming and J lost 2 bases, with 9 bases between them. The CDR3 DNA follows: TGTGCCAGCAGTTACCGAGACACCAACTATGGCTACACCTTC. Its translation: CASSYRDTNYGYTF.

The V call is TRBV6-6, the J call TRBJ1-4; a possible D gene is TRBD1 (5 bases). The CDR3 spans 13 residues. Germline loops: CDR1 MNHNY, CDR2 SVGAGI (reference sequence). Trimming left V 5 bases short and J 8 bases short, with 12 bases between. Here the CDR3 DNA reads TGTGCCAGCAGTAGGGGCGCGGGAGAAAAACTGTTTTTT. It yields the protein CASSRGAGEKLFF.

The chain carries TRBV24-1 and TRBJ2-5, with 14 bases lining up with TRBD2. The CDR3 extends over 18 amino acids. Trimming took 4 bases from V and 2 from J; bases not matched to a gene: 8. From germline, CDR1 is KGHDR and CDR2 SFDVKD. DNA of the CDR3: TGTGCCACCAGTGACCCGGGACTAGCGGGAGACTCTCAAGAGACCCAGTACTTC. This encodes CATSDPGLAGDSQETQYF.

This chain connects TRBV28 to TRBJ1-5; tentatively, D is TRBD1 (6 bases). Between the trimmed V and J ends, which lost 5 bases and 1 base, there was a span of 15 bases. This CDR3 is 16 amino acids long. The germline gives CDR1 MDHEN, CDR2 SYDVKM. The CDR3 DNA is TGTGCCAGCAGTCCCGAAACAGGGTTCAGCAATCAGCCCCAGCATTTT. It codes for CASSPETGFSNQPQHF.